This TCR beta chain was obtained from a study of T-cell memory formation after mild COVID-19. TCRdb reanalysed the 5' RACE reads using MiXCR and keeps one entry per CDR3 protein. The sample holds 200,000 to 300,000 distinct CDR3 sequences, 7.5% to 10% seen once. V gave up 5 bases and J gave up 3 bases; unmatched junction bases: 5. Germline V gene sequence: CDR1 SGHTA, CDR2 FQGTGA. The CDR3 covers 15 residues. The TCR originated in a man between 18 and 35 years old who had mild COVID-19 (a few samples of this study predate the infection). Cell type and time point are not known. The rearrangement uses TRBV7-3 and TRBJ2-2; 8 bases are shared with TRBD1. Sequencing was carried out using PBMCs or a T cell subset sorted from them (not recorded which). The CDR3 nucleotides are TGTGCCAGCAGCCAAAACAGGGGGGACACCGGGGAGCTGTTTTTT. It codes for CASSQNRGDTGELFF.